Included here is one T cell receptor (beta chain) sequence, with context. This CDR3 is 15 amino acids long. V gave up 5 bases and J gave up 5 bases, with 13 bases separating them. CDR1 is LNHDA, CDR2 SQIVND, per germline (reference sequence). The sample belongs to a study of blood T cell repertoires in COVID-19. Study information: Sites in the United States, Italy and Spain provided acute and convalescent COVID-19 samples. Nucleic acid was either cDNA or gDNA, and it came from T cells, B-cell-depleted T cells, or PBMCs.

The authors' processing: Amplification with reference gene primers provided the estimates of nucleated cell counts. Sequencing used immunoSEQ multiplex PCR; TCRdb keeps in-frame clones, though not all of them. The V and J calls and clone size are taken from that table; D and trimming were inferred from the DNA. The repertoire holds under 50,000 clones, with about 82% as singletons. This sequence was found in a human donor in a cohort sampled during active COVID-19. V gene TRBV19 combines with J gene TRBJ1-6; D is unclear. Sequencing was carried out using peripheral blood. The DNA for the CDR3 is TGTGCCAGTAGTTTTGGCACAGCCAATAATTCACCCCTCCACTTT. It encodes CASSFGTANNSPLHF.